Each of the 26 T cell receptor beta chains below was sequenced from the same sample in a study of T cell responses to AZD1222 COVID-19 vaccine. Profiling relied on immunoSEQ multiplex PCR, and the TCRdb table lists in-frame clones only, not all of them. The table shows some 150,000 clones, with 90% occurring only once. The sequencing here drew on peripheral blood, taken on day 0 of AZD1222 vaccination. The receptors originated from an adult in good health.

The rearrangement joins TRBV7-9 to TRBJ1-4; a weak D match, TRBD1 (5 bases). The V end was cut by 1 base, the J end by 0 bases, with 15 bases between. Germline assignment: CDR1 SEHNR and CDR2 FQNEAQ (reference sequence). This CDR3 is built from 18 residues. Here the CDR3 reads CASSLGQGRGPTNEKLFF. CDR3 sequence (DNA): TGTGCCAGCAGCTTAGGGCAGGGAAGGGGACCAACTAATGAAAAACTGTTTTTT.

The chain employs TRBV15 and TRBJ1-1, with D possibly being TRBD1 (5 bases). V was clipped by 1 base and J by 3 bases, with 18 bases between them. This CDR3 is built from 17 residues. Germline V gene data show CDR1 as LNHNV and CDR2 as YYDKDF (reference sequence). CDR3 nucleotide sequence: TGTGCCACCAGCAGAGCAAGAGTAGCTGGGGGAGACACTGAAGCTTTCTTT. Translated, it gives CATSRARVAGGDTEAFF. Using reference TRBV15 and TRBJ1-1 for the parts outside the CDR3, the full variable domain is DAMVIQNPRYQVTQFGKPVTLSCSQTLNHNVMYWYQQKSSQAPKLLFHYYDKDFNNEADTPDNFQSRRPNTSFCFLDIRSPGLGDTAMYLCATSRARVAGGDTEAFFGQGTRLTVV.

V gene TRBV4-1 combines with J gene TRBJ1-1; no reliable D call. The CDR3 extends over 13 amino acids. The V and J ends lost 0 bases and 7 bases respectively, with 9 bases between them. The germline gives CDR1 MGHRA, CDR2 YSYEKL. The CDR3 region is CASSQDNGDEAFF. In DNA form, the CDR3 reads TGCGCCAGCAGCCAAGATAACGGGGATGAAGCTTTCTTT.

The rearrangement links TRBV5-1 to TRBJ2-1; D is tentatively TRBD1 or TRBD2 (5 bases each). The CDR3 has 14 amino acids. V lost 1 base and J lost 5, with 10 bases in between. Germline CDR1 is SGHRS and CDR2 is YFSETQ. CDR3 protein: CASSLKGTDNEQFF. CDR3 sequence (DNA): TGCGCCAGCAGCTTGAAGGGGACCGACAATGAGCAGTTCTTC.

The rearrangement links TRBV13 to TRBJ1-1; the D is unclear. Trimming pared 5 bases from V and 5 bases from J, leaving 18 bases between. Germline V gene sequence: CDR1 PRHDT, CDR2 FYEKMQ (reference sequence). The CDR3 is made up of 15 amino acids. The CDR3, as DNA: TGTGCCAGCAGCACCGCCCGGGCGGGTCGAACTGAAGCTTTCTTT. Translated: CASSTARAGRTEAFF.

The chain combines TRBV12-3 or TRBV12-4 with TRBJ2-7; the D gene could be TRBD1 or TRBD2 (5 bases each). CDR3 length: 12 amino acids. V lost 6 bases, J lost 9 bases, and 15 bases lay in between. This CDR3 reads CASSLGALGQYF. The CDR3 nucleotides read TGTGCCAGCAGCCTCGGGGCTCTAGGGCAGTACTTC.

The gene calls are TRBV5-4 and TRBJ2-1; D tentatively fits TRBD1 or TRBD2 (5 bases each). CDR3 length: 14 residues. V gave up 4 bases and J gave up 5 bases, with 13 bases separating them. CDR1 and CDR2 from the germline V gene are SGHNT and YYREEE (reference sequence). The DNA of the CDR3 is TGTGCCAGCAGCCCGGGACGGGCTAACAATGAGCAGTTCTTC. This translates into CASSPGRANNEQFF.

This rearrangement joins TRBV28 to TRBJ1-2, with 9 bases matching TRBD1. The CDR3 is made up of 15 amino acids. Trimming removed 3 bases from V and 5 bases from J; junction bases left unmatched: 7. In germline, CDR1 is MDHEN, CDR2 SYDVKM. This CDR3 reads CASSLAQGARYGYTF. The CDR3 DNA sequence: TGTGCCAGCAGTTTGGCACAGGGGGCGCGATATGGCTACACCTTC.

This sequence joins TRBV11-2 and TRBJ1-2; a weak D match, TRBD1 (6 bases). The V gene's germline CDR1 is SGHAT and CDR2 FQNNGV. CDR3 length: 13 amino acids. Trimming took 1 base from V and 13 from J, leaving 16 bases between them. The CDR3 protein is CASSLAFTSGATF. In nucleotides, the CDR3 is TGTGCCAGCAGCTTAGCATTCACGTCGGGGGCCACCTTC.

This chain connects TRBV5-8 to TRBJ1-2; no clear D. CDR3 size: 15 residues. Germline values: CDR1 SGHTS, CDR2 YDEGEE. Trimming removed 0 bases from V and 2 bases from J, with 11 bases in between. CDR3 protein: CASSLGQNGNYGYTF. CDR3 nucleotides: TGTGCCAGCAGCTTGGGTCAGAATGGAAACTATGGCTACACCTTC.

This rearrangement joins TRBV6-7 to TRBJ2-1; 8 bases fit TRBD2. TRBV6-7 counts as an open reading frame of uncertain function. CDR3 size: 17 residues. V was clipped by 4 bases and J by 3 bases; unmatched bases: 11. This CDR3 is CASSSRQREQDYNEQFF. The CDR3 nucleotides read TGTGCCAGCAGTTCTCGACAGCGGGAGCAGGACTACAATGAGCAGTTCTTC.

The J gene is TRBJ2-1, the V gene TRBV30; perhaps TRBD1 as D (5 bases). Trimming left V 0 bases short and J 12 bases short, with 15 bases between. The CDR3 covers 13 residues. Germline-derived CDR1 and CDR2 are GTSNPN and SVGIG (reference sequence). CDR3 residues: CAWSVVTALGQFF. The CDR3, as DNA: TGTGCCTGGAGTGTAGTGACAGCCCTGGGGCAGTTCTTC.

This clone was seen only a few times. CDR3 amino acids: CASSLRQGYNEQFF. Here the CDR3 DNA reads TGTGCCAGCAGCTTACGGCAGGGGTACAATGAGCAGTTCTTC. The chain recombines TRBV7-2 with TRBJ2-1; D possibly corresponds to TRBD1 (6 bases). The CDR3 loop spans 14 amino acids. V lost 2 bases and J 4 bases, leaving 9 bases between the germline ends. Germline V gives CDR1 SGHTA, CDR2 FQGNSA. The full variable domain, rest sourced from reference TRBV7-2 and TRBJ2-1, is GAGVSQSPSNKVTEKGKDVELRCDPISGHTALYWYRQSLGQGLEFLIYFQGNSAPDKSGLPSDRFSAERTGGSVSTLTIQRTQQEDSAVYLCASSLRQGYNEQFFGPGTRLTVL.

The chain recombines TRBV19 with TRBJ1-6; no definite D call. Germline V gene sequence: CDR1 LNHDA, CDR2 SQIVND (reference sequence). Trimming removed 3 bases at V and 6 bases at J, with 6 bases between. The CDR3 contains 13 residues. This CDR3 reads CASSIGVNSPLHF. CDR3 in DNA: TGTGCCAGTAGTATCGGCGTTAATTCACCCCTCCACTTT.

About this clone itself: This specimen includes other DNA sequences encoding the same CDR3. The V and J genes are TRBV18 and TRBJ1-1; possible D gene TRBD1, 6 bases. Trimming pared 3 bases from V and 5 bases from J, leaving 16 bases between. Germline V gene data show CDR1 as KGHSH and CDR2 as LQKENI. The CDR3 is 15 amino acids. The CDR3 sequence: CASSPPGRGGTEAFF. Written as DNA, the CDR3 is TGTGCCAGCTCACCTCCGGGGAGGGGGGGTACTGAAGCTTTCTTT.

This chain joins TRBV11-3 and TRBJ1-1; D may be TRBD1 (5 bases). Trimming took 4 bases from V and 4 from J, leaving 7 bases between them. The CDR3 is 12 amino acids. Germline V CDR1 and CDR2: SGHNT, YENEEA. CDR3: CASSSRGTEAFF. CDR3 nucleotides: TGTGCCAGCAGCTCGAGGGGCACTGAAGCTTTCTTT.

The chain employs TRBV19 and TRBJ2-7; D is unresolved. CDR3 length: 12 amino acids. Germline-derived CDR1 and CDR2 are LNHDA and SQIVND (reference sequence). V gave up 5 bases and J gave up 1 base, with 6 bases separating them. The CDR3 DNA follows: TGTGCCAGTAGTTTGGGGTCCTACGAGCAGTACTTC. Amino acids: CASSLGSYEQYF.

The J gene is TRBJ1-1, the V gene TRBV10-2, with 8 nucleotides matching TRBD1. Trimming removed 8 bases from V and 7 bases from J; junction bases left unmatched: 15. This CDR3 has 15 amino acids. The germline CDR1 and CDR2 sequences are WSHSY and SAAADI. The CDR3 here is CASGGSGGLGGEAFF. CDR3 nucleotide sequence: TGCGCCAGCGGGGGGTCAGGGGGCTTGGGCGGTGAAGCTTTCTTT.

This sequence joins TRBV19 and TRBJ1-3, with D possibly TRBD1 on 5 matching bases. V was cut by 10 bases and J by 0 bases, with 13 bases left in between. This CDR3 is 14 amino acids long. CDR1 is LNHDA, CDR2 SQIVND, per germline (reference sequence). For the CDR3, the DNA is TGTGCCACCTGGGGCTTCCCCTCTGGAAACACCATATATTTT. This codes for CATWGFPSGNTIYF.

The chain is built from TRBV4-1 and TRBJ1-2; D possibly corresponds to TRBD1 (5 bases). Germline assignment: CDR1 MGHRA and CDR2 YSYEKL. CDR3 length: 16 amino acids. V was shortened by 4 bases and J by 0 bases, with 15 bases between the two germline ends. The CDR3 nucleotides read TGCGCCAGCAGCCTTTCAGGGCCGCGGTCTAACTATGGCTACACCTTC. Translation: CASSLSGPRSNYGYTF.

The CDR3 spells CASSPPSGGTDTQYF. The CDR3 bases are TGTGCCAGCTCACCACCGTCAGGGGGAACAGATACGCAGTATTTT. The chain links TRBV18 to TRBJ2-3, with TRBD1 identical over 7 bases. In germline, CDR1 is KGHSH, CDR2 LQKENI. This CDR3 region has 15 residues. Trimming removed 0 bases from V and 3 bases from J; junction bases left unmatched: 3.

V gene TRBV7-2 combines with J gene TRBJ2-3, with 9 bases lining up with TRBD2. Trimming at V came to 6 bases and at J to 4 bases, leaving 5 bases not matched to a gene. Germline-derived CDR1 and CDR2 are SGHTA and FQGNSA. The CDR3 is 14 amino acids. The CDR3 bases are TGTGCCAGCAGACCGGGACTAGCCCCAGATACGCAGTATTTT. Translated: CASRPGLAPDTQYF.

CDR3 in amino acids: CASSLGWGRAMNTEAFF. In DNA form, the CDR3 reads TGTGCCAGCAGTTTGGGATGGGGTCGGGCCATGAACACTGAAGCTTTCTTT. The V gene is TRBV27, the J gene TRBJ1-1; D gene uncertain. CDR1 is MNHEY, CDR2 SMNVEV, per germline (reference sequence). The CDR3 length is 17 residues. The V end lost 3 bases, the J end lost 0 bases, and 17 bases lay between the germline ends.

The chain's CDR3 is CASSSTRGAGTDTQYF. CDR3 DNA: TGTGCCAGCAGCTCTACCCGGGGGGCGGGGACAGATACGCAGTATTTT. The rearrangement joins TRBV7-9 to TRBJ2-3, with a weak D call TRBD2 (7 bases). CDR1 and CDR2 (germline): SEHNR, FQNEAQ (reference sequence). Trimming shortened V by 4 bases and J by 3 bases, and 17 bases separated the two germline ends. This CDR3 is 16 amino acids long.

The rearrangement joins TRBV13 to TRBJ2-5; 8 positions agree with TRBD1. The length of the CDR3 is 12 residues. Germline CDR1 is PRHDT and CDR2 is FYEKMQ (reference sequence). V lost 4 bases and J lost 5; bases outside the gene matches: 0. This CDR3 is CASSSGGETQYF. The DNA for the CDR3 is TGTGCCAGCAGCTCAGGGGGCGAGACCCAGTACTTC.

The rearrangement links TRBV14 to TRBJ1-1, with a possible D match to TRBD1 (6 bases). CDR3 size: 15 residues. The V end was cut by 2 bases, the J end by 8 bases, with 18 bases between. The V gene's germline CDR1 is SGHDN and CDR2 FVKESK. The CDR3 protein is CASSQLPGGASEAFF. In nucleotides, the CDR3 is TGTGCCAGCAGCCAATTACCGGGGGGCGCATCCGAAGCTTTCTTT. The variable domain in full, with the rest retrieved from reference TRBV14 and TRBJ1-1, is EAGVTQFPSHSVIEKGQTVTLRCDPISGHDNLYWYRRVMGKEIKFLLHFVKESKQDESGMPNNRFLAERTGGTYSTLKVQPAELEDSGVYFCASSQLPGGASEAFFGQGTRLTVV.